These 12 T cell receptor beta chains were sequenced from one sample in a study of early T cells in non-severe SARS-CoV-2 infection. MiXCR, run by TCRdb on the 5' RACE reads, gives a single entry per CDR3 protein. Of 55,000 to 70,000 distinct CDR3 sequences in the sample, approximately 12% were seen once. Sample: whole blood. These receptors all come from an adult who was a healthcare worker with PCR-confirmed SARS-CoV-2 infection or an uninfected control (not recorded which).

This CDR3 is CASSWTSGTQETQYF. The CDR3 nucleotides are TGCGCCAGCAGCTGGACTAGCGGGACTCAAGAGACCCAGTACTTC. The chain joins TRBV5-1 to TRBJ2-5; 12 bases are a match to TRBD2. The length of the CDR3 is 15 residues. With V trimmed by 3 bases and J by 2 bases, 2 bases remained unmatched. Germline lookup yields CDR1 SGHRS and CDR2 YFSETQ.

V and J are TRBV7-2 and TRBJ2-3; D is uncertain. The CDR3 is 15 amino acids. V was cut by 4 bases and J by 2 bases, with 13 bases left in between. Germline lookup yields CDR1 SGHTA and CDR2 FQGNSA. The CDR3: CASSSSPGFTDTQYF. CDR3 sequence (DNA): TGTGCCAGCAGCTCTTCCCCCGGATTCACAGATACGCAGTATTTT.

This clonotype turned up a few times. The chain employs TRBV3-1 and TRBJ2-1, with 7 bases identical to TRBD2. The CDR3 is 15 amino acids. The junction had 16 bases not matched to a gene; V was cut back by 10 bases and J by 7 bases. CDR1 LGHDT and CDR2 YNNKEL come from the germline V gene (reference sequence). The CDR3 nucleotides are TGTGCCACCTTTGAAAGTGGCGGGGGAAAAAATGAGCAGTTCTTC. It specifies CATFESGGGKNEQFF.

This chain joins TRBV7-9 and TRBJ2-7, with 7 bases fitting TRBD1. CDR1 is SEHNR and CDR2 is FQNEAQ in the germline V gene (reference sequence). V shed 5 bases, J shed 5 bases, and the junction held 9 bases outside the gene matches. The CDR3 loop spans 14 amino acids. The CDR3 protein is CASSARQGIDEQYF. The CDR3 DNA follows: TGTGCCAGCAGCGCAAGACAGGGTATCGACGAGCAGTACTTC.

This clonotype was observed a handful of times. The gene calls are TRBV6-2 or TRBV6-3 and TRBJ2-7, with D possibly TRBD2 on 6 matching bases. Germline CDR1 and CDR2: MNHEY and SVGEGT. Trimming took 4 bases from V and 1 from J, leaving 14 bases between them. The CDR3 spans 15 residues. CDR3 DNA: TGTGCCAGCAGTTCCCACGGGAGAGAGTCCTACGAGCAGTACTTC. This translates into CASSSHGRESYEQYF.

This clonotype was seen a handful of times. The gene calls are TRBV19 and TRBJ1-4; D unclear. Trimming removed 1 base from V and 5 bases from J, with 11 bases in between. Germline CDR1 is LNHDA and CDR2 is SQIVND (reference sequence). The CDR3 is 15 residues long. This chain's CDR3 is CASSIGFRMNEKLFF. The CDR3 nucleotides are TGTGCCAGTAGTATAGGGTTCCGAATGAATGAAAAACTGTTTTTT.

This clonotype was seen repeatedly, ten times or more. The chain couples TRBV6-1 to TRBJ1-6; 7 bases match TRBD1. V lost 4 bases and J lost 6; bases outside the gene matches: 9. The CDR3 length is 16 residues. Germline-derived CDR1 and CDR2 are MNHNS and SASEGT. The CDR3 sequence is CASSADRVLINSPLHF. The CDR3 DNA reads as TGTGCCAGCAGTGCCGACAGGGTTTTAATTAATTCACCCCTCCACTTT.

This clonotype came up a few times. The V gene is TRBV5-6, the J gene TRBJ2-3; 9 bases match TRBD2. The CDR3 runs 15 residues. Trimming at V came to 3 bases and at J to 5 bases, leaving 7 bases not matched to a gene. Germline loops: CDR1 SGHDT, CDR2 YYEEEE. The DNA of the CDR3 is TGTGCCAGCAGCTCCTTAGCGGGGGCAGGAGATACGCAGTATTTT. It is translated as CASSSLAGAGDTQYF.

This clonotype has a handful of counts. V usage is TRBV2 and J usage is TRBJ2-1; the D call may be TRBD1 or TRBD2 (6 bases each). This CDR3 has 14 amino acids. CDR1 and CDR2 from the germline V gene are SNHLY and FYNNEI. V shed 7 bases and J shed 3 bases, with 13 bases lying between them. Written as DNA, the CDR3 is TGTGCCAGCAACATGGGGGGCGGCTACAATGAGCAGTTCTTC. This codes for CASNMGGGYNEQFF.

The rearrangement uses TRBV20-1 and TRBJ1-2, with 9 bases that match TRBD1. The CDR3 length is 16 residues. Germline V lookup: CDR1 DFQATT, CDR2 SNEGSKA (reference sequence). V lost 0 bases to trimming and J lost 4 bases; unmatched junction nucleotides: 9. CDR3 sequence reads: CSARDSRTGVGYGYTF. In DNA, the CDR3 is TGCAGTGCTAGAGATTCCCGGACAGGGGTTGGCTATGGCTACACCTTC.

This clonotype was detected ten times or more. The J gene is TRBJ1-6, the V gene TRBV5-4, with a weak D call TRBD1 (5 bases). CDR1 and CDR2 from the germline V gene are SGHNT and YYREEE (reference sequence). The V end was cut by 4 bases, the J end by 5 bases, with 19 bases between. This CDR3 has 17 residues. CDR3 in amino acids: CASSLKRDGLDNSPLHF. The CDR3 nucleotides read TGTGCCAGCAGCCTAAAAAGGGACGGCTTGGATAATTCACCCCTCCACTTT.

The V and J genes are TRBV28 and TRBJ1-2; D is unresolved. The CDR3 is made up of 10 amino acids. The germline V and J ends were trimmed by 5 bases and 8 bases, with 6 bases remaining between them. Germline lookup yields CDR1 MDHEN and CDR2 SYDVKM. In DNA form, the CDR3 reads TGTGCCAGCAGTAGAGGCGGCTACACCTTC. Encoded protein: CASSRGGYTF.